Presented here are 6 T cell receptor beta chains from one specimen sequenced in a study of T cell clonality in common variable immunodeficiency. Antigens for these TCRs are unknown. TCRdb keeps only in-frame clones here, not all; method: immunoSEQ multiplex PCR. This sample carries 25,000 to 30,000 clones, none of them present only once. The study, taken as a whole, reports: Fewer deletions and N-nucleotide insertions were reportedly seen in common variable immunodeficiency TCR beta sequences.

The sequenced sample was peripheral blood mononuclear cells. These receptors came from a human donor with common variable immunodeficiency.

Remarks on this clone: The read is 3 residues too short to cover the CDR3 end, so that end is filled in from the germline J gene. This chain connects TRBV6-1 to TRBJ1-5; tentatively, D is TRBD1 (5 bases). CDR3 length: 14 residues. V lost 4 bases, J lost 5 bases, and 12 bases lay in between. Looked up from germline, CDR1 is MNHNS and CDR2 is SASEGT. The chain's CDR3 is CASSVTWGDQPQHF. The DNA read from the CDR3 is TGTGCCAGCAGTGTCACGTGGGGGGATCAGCCC.

This clone came up many times. CDR3 region: CSAKSIAGGGSTDTQYF. The sequenced CDR3 bases are TGCAGTGCGAAGAGCATAGCGGGAGGGGGGAGCACAGATACG. The genes are TRBV20-1 and TRBJ2-3; 11 nucleotides line up with TRBD2. The read finishes 3 residues shy of the CDR3 end, and the germline J gene is used to complete it. There are 17 residues in the CDR3. V gave up 6 bases and J gave up 0 bases; unmatched junction bases: 11. Germline V lookup: CDR1 DFQATT, CDR2 SNEGSKA (reference sequence).

This clone was recorded a few times. The read comes to an end 3 residues before the CDR3 does, leaving the germline J gene to fill in the end. The chain uses TRBV19 and TRBJ1-5; weak D call: TRBD1 (5 bases). V lost 1 base to trimming and J lost 3 bases, with 10 bases between them. Looked up from germline, CDR1 is LNHDA and CDR2 is SQIVND (reference sequence). The CDR3 is 15 residues long. CDR3 amino acids: CASSIVRAANQPQHF. The sequenced part of the CDR3 DNA is TGTGCCAGTAGTATAGTCAGGGCAGCCAATCAGCCC.

This clone was recorded many times. Sequencing ends 3 residues short of the CDR3 end; the germline J gene provides the rest. The chain uses TRBV19 and TRBJ1-1, with D uncertain. Germline V CDR1 and CDR2: LNHDA, SQIVND (reference sequence). The CDR3 has 15 residues. Trimming stripped 4 bases from V and 0 bases from J, with 12 bases between. The CDR3 DNA, read in part, is TGTGCCAGTAGTACCCCCCGAACTGTGAACACTGAA. Encoded protein: CASSTPRTVNTE. The CDR3, in full, reads CASSTPRTVNTEAFF.

This clone is medium-sized within its sample. The CDR3 extends 3 residues past the end of the read, so its final part is completed from the germline J gene. The chain recombines TRBV4-2 with TRBJ2-3, with 8 bases matching TRBD1. The CDR3 is 20 residues long. The ends lost 4 bases at V and 2 bases at J; junction bases unmatched: 20. The germline gives CDR1 LGHNA, CDR2 YNFKEQ. The CDR3 reads CASSPLMGQADRSVTDTQYF. The CDR3 DNA, read in part, is TGTGCCAGCAGCCCGCTTATGGGACAGGCGGACCGGTCCGTCACAGATACG.

Regarding this clone: The CDR3 end lies 3 residues beyond the end of the read and is filled in from the germline J gene. The V gene is TRBV29-1, the J gene TRBJ1-5; TRBD1 agrees at 9 bases. From germline, CDR1 is SQVTM and CDR2 ANQGSEA. The CDR3 totals 14 residues. V lost 0 bases and J lost 4; bases outside the gene matches: 1. CDR3 residues: CSVEEGTGNQPQHF. CDR3 DNA (partial): TGCAGCGTTGAAGAAGGGACAGGGAATCAGCCC.